What follows are 11 T cell receptor beta chains derived from one specimen sequenced in a study of cytomegalovirus exposure and HLA in healthy donors. Vbeta (60) and Jbeta (13) primers were used in the PCR. Data came from immunoSEQ multiplex PCR; TCRdb stores just in-frame clones and leaves some out. The sample lists roughly 150,000 clones, roughly 80% seen once, with about 2.3% in the top ten. Input material: PBMCs. The receptors come from a male donor in good health and CMV-seronegative.

The chain is built from TRBV6-5 and TRBJ2-7; no clear D. V dropped 5 bases and J dropped 4 bases, with 18 bases sitting between them. Germline CDR1 MNHEY, CDR2 SVGAGI. The CDR3 runs 15 residues. CDR3 protein: CASSRVPERFYEQYF. DNA of the CDR3: TGTGCCAGCAGTCGGGTCCCCGAGAGGTTTTACGAGCAGTACTTC.

This chain joins TRBV6-1 and TRBJ2-1; 11 positions match TRBD2. Germline V gene data show CDR1 as MNHNS and CDR2 as SASEGT. After removal of 6 bases from V and 2 bases from J, the junction contained 3 bases not matched to a gene. The CDR3 is made up of 15 amino acids. The CDR3 region is CASSELAGAYNEQFF. DNA of the CDR3: TGTGCCAGCAGCGAACTAGCGGGGGCCTACAATGAGCAGTTCTTC.

The chain joins TRBV25-1 to TRBJ1-2; 11 positions agree with TRBD1. CDR3 length: 15 amino acids. V trimming: 3 bases; J trimming: 4 bases; junction bases outside the gene matches: 4. Germline CDR1 MGHDK, CDR2 SYGVNS. The CDR3 here is CASSERTGGLYGYTF. In DNA, the CDR3 is TGTGCCAGCAGTGAGCGGACAGGGGGCCTCTATGGCTACACCTTC.

This chain uses TRBV6-6 with TRBJ2-5; D possibly corresponds to TRBD1 (5 bases). The CDR3 extends over 11 amino acids. V dropped 9 bases and J dropped 4 bases, with 9 bases sitting between them. Germline V gives CDR1 MNHNY, CDR2 SVGAGI (reference sequence). CDR3 amino acids: CASGQGETQYF. In nucleotides, the CDR3 is TGTGCCAGTGGGCAGGGAGAGACCCAGTACTTC.

Concerning this clone: This is likely a read error, given that the CDR3 carries no conserved phenylalanine or tryptophan at its end. The chain uses TRBV2 and TRBJ2-4; D ambiguous. The CDR3 is 15 residues long. The germline V gene has CDR1 SNHLY and CDR2 FYNNEI. V lost 6 bases, J lost 0 bases, and 12 bases lay in between. As DNA, the CDR3 is TGTGCCAGCAGGGCCACAACTCTAGCCAAAAACATTCAGTACCTC. Translated: CASRATTLAKNIQYL.

V usage is TRBV4-1 and J usage is TRBJ1-2, with D maybe TRBD1 (6 bases). Trimming removed 1 base at V and 4 bases at J, with 13 bases between. CDR3 length: 15 residues. CDR1 and CDR2 (germline): MGHRA, YSYEKL. CDR3 loop: CASSQVQGRGYGYTF. The CDR3, as DNA: TGCGCCAGCAGCCAAGTACAGGGACGTGGCTATGGCTACACCTTC.

This clone has just a few counts. The chain recombines TRBV11-2 with TRBJ1-1; 10 bases are shared with TRBD1. CDR3 length: 15 amino acids. The junction had 16 bases not matched to a gene; V was cut back by 7 bases and J by 11 bases. Germline CDR1 and CDR2: SGHAT and FQNNGV. CDR3 in DNA: TGTGCCAGCAAAAGACAGGGGGCCCTCCCGTTGGGTGCTTTCTTT. As protein: CASKRQGALPLGAFF.

As for this clone: The same CDR3 can be traced to other DNA sequences in this sample. In DNA form, the CDR3 reads TGTGCCAGCAGCCTGGGACAGGGGAACACCGGGGAGCTGTTTTTT. Translation: CASSLGQGNTGELFF. The chain employs TRBV11-3 and TRBJ2-2, with 9 bases lining up with TRBD1. Germline lookup yields CDR1 SGHNT and CDR2 YENEEA. The CDR3 loop spans 15 amino acids. V trimming: 5 bases; J trimming: 1 base; junction bases outside the gene matches: 2.

The CDR3 spells CASSRPGQGFTGELFF. In DNA form, the CDR3 reads TGCGCCAGCAGCCGACCGGGACAGGGGTTCACCGGGGAGCTGTTTTTT. The chain has TRBV4-1 and TRBJ2-2, with 10 bases that match TRBD1. CDR1 is MGHRA, CDR2 YSYEKL, per germline. This CDR3 has 16 amino acids. The V segment lost 4 bases and the J segment 4 bases; nucleotides outside the gene matches: 6.

V usage is TRBV19 and J usage is TRBJ1-6; D uncertain. V was shortened by 6 bases and J by 0 bases, with 21 bases between the two germline ends. Germline CDR1 is LNHDA and CDR2 is SQIVND (reference sequence). The CDR3 spans 19 residues. CDR3 coding DNA: TGTGCCAGTAGCCTCCATAACTCCATCTCGAGCTCCTATAATTCACCCCTCCACTTT. Amino acids: CASSLHNSISSSYNSPLHF.

V and J are TRBV5-1 and TRBJ1-6, with 8 positions matching TRBD1. CDR3 length: 15 residues. Germline CDR1 and CDR2: SGHRS and YFSETQ. V lost 6 bases to trimming and J lost 4 bases; unmatched junction nucleotides: 6. CDR3 sequence reads: CASMRDRSYNSPLHF. CDR3 coding DNA: TGCGCCAGCATGCGGGACAGGTCGTATAATTCACCCCTCCACTTT. Full variable domain (rest looked up from reference TRBV5-1 and TRBJ1-6): KAGVTQTPRYLIKTRGQQVTLSCSPISGHRSVSWYQQTPGQGLQFLFEYFSETQRNKGNFPGRFSGRQFSNSRSEMNVSTLELGDSALYLCASMRDRSYNSPLHFGNGTRLTVT.